The present T cell receptor beta chain was sequenced within a study of T cell repertoires in cytomegalovirus infection. TCRdb re-analysed the reads in MiXCR, keeping a single row per CDR3 protein. The table includes 200,000 or so distinct CDR3 sequences, under 30% detected once. Study-wide findings and caveats: In two of eight donors, the top clonotype was HLA-C-restricted CMV-specific. Carriers of CMV plus the relevant HLA were identified by cumulative public TCR beta family frequency.

Germline V gives CDR1 SGHTA, CDR2 FQGNSA. V shed 5 bases and J 3 bases; nucleotides not matched to a gene: 3. The CDR3 totals 13 residues. This clonotype has a count of ten or more. What it recognizes is unknown. The sample was PBMCs. This chain joins TRBV7-2 and TRBJ2-5, with TRBD1 identical over 7 bases. This TCR came from a human donor in good health (CMV status not recorded). Some clones in this sample may be carry-over from other donors' samples. Written as DNA, the CDR3 is TGTGCCAGCAGCCGAGGACAGGAAGAGACCCAGTACTTC. It translates to CASSRGQEETQYF.